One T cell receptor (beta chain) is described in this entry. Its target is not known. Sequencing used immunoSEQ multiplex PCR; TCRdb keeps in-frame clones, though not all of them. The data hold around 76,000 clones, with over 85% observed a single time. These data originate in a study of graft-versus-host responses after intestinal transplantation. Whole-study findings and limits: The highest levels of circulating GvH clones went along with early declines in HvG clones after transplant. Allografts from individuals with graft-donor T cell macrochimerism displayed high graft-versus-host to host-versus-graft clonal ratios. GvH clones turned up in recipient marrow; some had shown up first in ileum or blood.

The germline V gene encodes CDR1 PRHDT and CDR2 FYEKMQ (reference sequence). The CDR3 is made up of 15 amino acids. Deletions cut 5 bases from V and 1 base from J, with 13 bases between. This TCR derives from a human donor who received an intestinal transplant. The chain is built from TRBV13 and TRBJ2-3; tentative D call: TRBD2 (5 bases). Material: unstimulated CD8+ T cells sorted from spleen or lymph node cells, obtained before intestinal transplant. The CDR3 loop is CASSTEGGGTDTQYF. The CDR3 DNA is TGTGCCAGCAGCACCGAAGGAGGTGGCACAGATACGCAGTATTTT.